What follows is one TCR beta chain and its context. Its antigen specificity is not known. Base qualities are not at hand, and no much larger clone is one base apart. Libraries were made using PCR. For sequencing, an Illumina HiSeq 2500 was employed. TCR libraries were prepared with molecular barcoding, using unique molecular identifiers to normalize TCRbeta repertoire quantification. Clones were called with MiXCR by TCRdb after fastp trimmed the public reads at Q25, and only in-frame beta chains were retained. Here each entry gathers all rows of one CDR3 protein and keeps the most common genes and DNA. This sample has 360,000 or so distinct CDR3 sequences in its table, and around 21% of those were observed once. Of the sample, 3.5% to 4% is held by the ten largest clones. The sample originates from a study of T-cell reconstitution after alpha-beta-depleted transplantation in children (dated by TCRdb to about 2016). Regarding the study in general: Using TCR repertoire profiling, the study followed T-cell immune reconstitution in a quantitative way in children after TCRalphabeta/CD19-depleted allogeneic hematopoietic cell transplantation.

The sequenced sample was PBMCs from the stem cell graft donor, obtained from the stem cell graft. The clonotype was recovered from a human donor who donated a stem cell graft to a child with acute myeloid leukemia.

The CDR3 is CASSPPPSPDTQYF. The sequenced DNA is TGTGCCAGCAGCCCCCCCCCTAGCCCAGATACGCAGTATTTT. The V gene is TRBV4-2 and the J gene is TRBJ2-3; matching of 5 bases hints at TRBD2 as the D gene. The CDR1 and CDR2 encoded by the germline V gene are LGHNA and YNFKEQ. The CDR3 starts with the cysteine, ends with the phenylalanine, and has 14 residues. Only CDR3 DNA is held: 42 bases, read in frame from base 1. V drops 4 bases and J drops 4 bases, leaving 12 bases in between.